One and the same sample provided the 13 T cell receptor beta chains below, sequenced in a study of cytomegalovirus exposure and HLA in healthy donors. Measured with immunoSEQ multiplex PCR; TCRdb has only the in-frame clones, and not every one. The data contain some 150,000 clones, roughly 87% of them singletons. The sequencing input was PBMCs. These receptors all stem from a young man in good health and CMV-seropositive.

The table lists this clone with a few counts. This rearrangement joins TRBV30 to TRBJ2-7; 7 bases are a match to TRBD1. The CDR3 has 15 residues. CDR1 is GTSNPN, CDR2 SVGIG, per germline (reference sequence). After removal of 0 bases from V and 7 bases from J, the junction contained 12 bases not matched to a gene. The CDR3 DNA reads TGTGCCTGGAGTGTACAAGGGGGCGCCAAGAGGGAGCAGTACTTC. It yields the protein CAWSVQGGAKREQYF.

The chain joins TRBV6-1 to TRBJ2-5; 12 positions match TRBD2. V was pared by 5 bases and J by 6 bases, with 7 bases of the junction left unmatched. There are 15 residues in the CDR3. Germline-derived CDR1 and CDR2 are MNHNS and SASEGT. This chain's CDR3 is CASSRGLAGIKTQYF. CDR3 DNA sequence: TGTGCCAGCAGTAGAGGACTAGCGGGAATTAAGACCCAGTACTTC.

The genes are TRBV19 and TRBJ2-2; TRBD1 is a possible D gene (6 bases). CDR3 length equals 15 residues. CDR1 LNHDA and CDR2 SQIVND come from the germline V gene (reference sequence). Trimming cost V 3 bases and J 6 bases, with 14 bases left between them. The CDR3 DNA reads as TGTGCCAGTAGTATCTCCACAGGGAAGGCCGGGGAGCTGTTTTTT. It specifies CASSISTGKAGELFF.

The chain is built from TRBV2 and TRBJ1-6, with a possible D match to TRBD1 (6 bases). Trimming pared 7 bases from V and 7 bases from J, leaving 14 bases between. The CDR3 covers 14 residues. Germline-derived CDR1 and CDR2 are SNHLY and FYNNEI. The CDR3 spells CASTTDRRNSPLHF. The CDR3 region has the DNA TGTGCCAGCACTACGGACAGAAGAAATTCACCCCTCCACTTT.

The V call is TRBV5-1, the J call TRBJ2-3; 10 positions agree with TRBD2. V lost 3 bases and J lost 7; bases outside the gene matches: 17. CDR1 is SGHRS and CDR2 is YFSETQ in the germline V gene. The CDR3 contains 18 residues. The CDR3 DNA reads TGCGCCAGCAGCTCCCAGCGGGAGGGCCATTTCTTGGCCTATACGCAGTATTTT. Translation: CASSSQREGHFLAYTQYF.

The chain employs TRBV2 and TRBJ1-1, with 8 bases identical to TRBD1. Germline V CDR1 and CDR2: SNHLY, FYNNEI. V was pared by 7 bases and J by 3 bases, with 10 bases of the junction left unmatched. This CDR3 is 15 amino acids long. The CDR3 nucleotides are TGTGCCAGCACTAAACAGGGGGTGAAGGACACTGAAGCTTTCTTT. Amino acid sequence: CASTKQGVKDTEAFF.

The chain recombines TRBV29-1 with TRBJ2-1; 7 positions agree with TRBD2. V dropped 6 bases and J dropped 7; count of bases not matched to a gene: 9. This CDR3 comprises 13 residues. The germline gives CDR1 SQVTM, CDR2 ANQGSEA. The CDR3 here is CSVLGGGYNEQFF. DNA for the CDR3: TGCAGCGTCCTTGGGGGAGGGTATAATGAGCAGTTCTTC.

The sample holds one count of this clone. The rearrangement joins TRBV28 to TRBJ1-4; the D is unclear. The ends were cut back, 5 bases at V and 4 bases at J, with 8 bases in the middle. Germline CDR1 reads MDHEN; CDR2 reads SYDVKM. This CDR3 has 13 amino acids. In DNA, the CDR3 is TGTGCCAGCAGTGAGATTTATAATGAAAAACTGTTTTTT. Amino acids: CASSEIYNEKLFF.

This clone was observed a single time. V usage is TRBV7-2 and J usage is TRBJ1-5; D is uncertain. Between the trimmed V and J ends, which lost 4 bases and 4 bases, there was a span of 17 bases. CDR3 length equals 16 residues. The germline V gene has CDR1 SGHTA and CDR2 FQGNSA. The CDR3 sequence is CASSSDARVVNQPQHF. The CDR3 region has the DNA TGTGCCAGCAGCTCCGACGCGAGGGTAGTAAATCAGCCCCAGCATTTT.

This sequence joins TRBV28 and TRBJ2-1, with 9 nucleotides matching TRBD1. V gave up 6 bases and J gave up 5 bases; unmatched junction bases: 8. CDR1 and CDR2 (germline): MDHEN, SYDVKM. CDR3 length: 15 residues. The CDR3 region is CASSPTGGVHNEQFF. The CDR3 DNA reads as TGTGCCAGCAGCCCGACAGGGGGGGTTCACAATGAGCAGTTCTTC. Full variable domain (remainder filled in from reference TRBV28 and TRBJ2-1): DVKVTQSSRYLVKRTGEKVFLECVQDMDHENMFWYRQDPGLGLRLIYFSYDVKMKEKGDIPEGYSVSREKKERFSLILESASTNQTSMYLCASSPTGGVHNEQFFGPGTRLTVL.

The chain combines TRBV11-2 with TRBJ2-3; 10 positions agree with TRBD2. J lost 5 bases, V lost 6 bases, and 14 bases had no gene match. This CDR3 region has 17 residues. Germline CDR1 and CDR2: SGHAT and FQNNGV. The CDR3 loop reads CASSSLTTSGLIDTQYF. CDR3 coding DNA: TGTGCCAGCAGTAGCTTGACGACTAGCGGGTTGATAGATACGCAGTATTTT.

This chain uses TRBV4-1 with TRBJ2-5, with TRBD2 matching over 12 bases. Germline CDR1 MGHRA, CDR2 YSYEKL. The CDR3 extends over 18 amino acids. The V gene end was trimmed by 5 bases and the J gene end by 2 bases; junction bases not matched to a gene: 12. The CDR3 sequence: CASSEGLAGLGPQETQYF. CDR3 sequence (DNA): TGCGCCAGCAGCGAAGGACTAGCGGGACTTGGACCACAAGAGACCCAGTACTTC.

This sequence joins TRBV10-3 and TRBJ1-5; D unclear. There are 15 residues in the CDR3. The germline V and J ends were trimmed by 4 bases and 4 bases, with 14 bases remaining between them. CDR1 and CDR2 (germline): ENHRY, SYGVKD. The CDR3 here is CAISGEGGSNQPQHF. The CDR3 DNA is TGTGCCATCAGTGGGGAGGGCGGGAGTAATCAGCCCCAGCATTTT.